Listed below are T cell receptor beta chains from one sample, sequenced in a study of blood T cell repertoires in COVID-19. TCRdb's table, derived via immunoSEQ multiplex PCR, lists solely in-frame clones and lacks some. In the table there are about half a million clones, approximately 92% of which are singletons. The sequenced sample was peripheral blood. The receptors derive from a man between 18 and 29 years old with COVID-19, enrolled during active disease. The CDR3 runs from the conserved cysteine through the conserved F or W. Fields, in order: clone size, D gene, J gene, V gene, CDR3 protein, CDR3 DNA. D genes are given only for firm matches. Not all rows give a size; the values are once, few, many and, for expanded clones, a class.

NA NA TRBJ2-1 TRBV27 CASSSARGGEQFF TGTGCCAGCAGTTCCGCAAGAGGCGGGGAGCAGTTCTTC
NA TRBD1 TRBJ1-3 TRBV7-9 CASSPTGTGVGNTIYF TGTGCCAGCAGTCCAACCGGGACAGGGGTCGGAAACACCATATATTTT
few NA TRBJ1-1 TRBV27 CASSNLVAGHTEAFF TGTGCCAGCAGTAACTTGGTGGCAGGCCACACTGAAGCTTTCTTT
NA NA TRBJ1-1 TRBV12-2 CASRLEPLTHMNTEAFF TGTGCAAGTCGCTTAGAGCCCCTTACCCATATGAACACTGAAGCTTTCTTT
NA NA TRBJ2-1 TRBV19 CASSIGKGRTYNEQFF TGTGCCAGTAGTATTGGGAAGGGGAGGACCTACAATGAGCAGTTCTTC
few NA TRBJ1-6 TRBV6-5 CASSYGGEGSPLHF TGTGCCAGCAGTTACGGGGGGGAAGGCTCACCCCTCCACTTT
once NA TRBJ2-7 TRBV7-8 CASSFSYEQYF TGTGCCAGCAGCTTCAGCTACGAGCAGTACTTC
NA TRBD1 TRBJ2-3 TRBV7-2 CASSLDRGGADTQYF TGTGCCAGCAGCTTAGACAGGGGTGGGGCAGATACGCAGTATTTT
NA NA TRBJ1-4 TRBV2 CASSGYPAGTSEKLFF TGTGCCAGCAGTGGCTACCCAGCAGGGACTTCGGAAAAACTGTTTTTT
NA NA TRBJ2-7 TRBV27 CASSFVRGYEQYF TGTGCCAGCAGTTTTGTCAGGGGATACGAGCAGTACTTC
once TRBD2 TRBJ2-5 TRBV4-1 CASSQKGIAGVETQYF TGCGCCAGCAGCCAAAAGGGGATAGCGGGAGTAGAGACCCAGTACTTC
NA NA TRBJ1-2 TRBV30 CAWEIGGGGYTF TGTGCCTGGGAGATCGGGGGGGGCGGCTACACCTTC
NA NA TRBJ1-1 TRBV18 CASSLGTKGTNTEAFF TGTGCCAGCTCCCTTGGGACAAAAGGAACGAACACTGAAGCTTTCTTT
NA NA TRBJ2-1 TRBV4-1 CASSQGVGGPNNEQFF TGCGCCAGCAGCCAAGGGGTAGGCGGGCCAAACAATGAGCAGTTCTTC
NA TRBD2 TRBJ2-5 TRBV25-1 CASSERGTSGRWEGTQYF TGTGCCAGCAGTGAACGGGGGACTAGCGGGAGATGGGAGGGGACCCAGTACTTC
NA TRBD1 TRBJ1-1 TRBV7-9 CASSPAGTGVTFF TGTGCCAGCAGCCCCGCCGGGACAGGTGTAACTTTCTTT
once NA TRBJ2-5 TRBV11-2 CASSSERETQYF TGTGCCAGCAGCTCCGAACGGGAGACCCAGTACTTC
NA NA TRBJ2-7 TRBV2 CATLDTHWEQYF TGTGCCACCTTGGACACCCACTGGGAGCAGTACTTC
NA NA TRBJ1-4 TRBV14 CASSQGYRSDNEKLFF TGTGCCAGCAGCCAAGGATACAGGAGCGATAATGAAAAACTGTTTTTT
NA TRBD1 TRBJ2-7 TRBV5-8 CASNPGQGRGEQYF TGTGCCAGCAACCCGGGACAGGGAAGAGGCGAGCAGTACTTC
NA TRBD1 TRBJ1-2 TRBV3-1/TRBV3-2 CASSQGIGQGWGYTF TGTGCCAGCAGCCAAGGTATTGGACAGGGATGGGGCTACACCTTC
NA NA TRBJ2-7 TRBV6-5 CASSPRLGLEEQYF TGTGCCAGCAGTCCCAGACTAGGTTTGGAGGAGCAGTACTTC
NA TRBD1 TRBJ1-2 TRBV6-5 CASTGGWGYTF TGTGCCAGTACAGGGGGCTGGGGCTACACCTTC
NA TRBD2 TRBJ2-3 TRBV7-2 CASSPGLTTDTQYF TGTGCCAGCAGCCCGGGACTAACGACAGATACGCAGTATTTT
NA NA TRBJ2-1 TRBV5-1 CASSFRGDNEQFF TGCGCCAGCAGCTTCAGGGGAGACAATGAGCAGTTCTTC
NA NA TRBJ2-3 TRBV6-5 CASSSVLHGDTQYF TGTGCCAGCAGTTCTGTTCTCCACGGGGATACGCAGTATTTT
NA NA TRBJ1-1 TRBV18 CASSPDLGGNTEAFF TGTGCCAGCTCACCAGATCTCGGAGGGAACACTGAAGCTTTCTTT
NA NA TRBJ2-2 TRBV5-8 CASRRDPAGELFF TGTGCCAGTAGGAGGGACCCTGCCGGGGAGCTGTTTTTT
once NA TRBJ2-6 TRBV13 CASSLRGAGANVLTF TGTGCCAGCAGCTTGCGGGGCGCGGGGGCCAACGTCCTGACTTTC
NA NA TRBJ2-2 TRBV18 CASSPPTAPTGELFF TGTGCCAGCTCACCACCGACAGCGCCCACCGGGGAGCTGTTTTTT
NA NA TRBJ1-5 TRBV28 CASRLSNQPQHF TGTGCCAGCAGACTGAGCAATCAGCCCCAGCATTTT
NA TRBD2 TRBJ2-7 TRBV13 CASSLRLAGGQKKTYEQYF TGTGCCAGCAGCTTACGTCTAGCGGGAGGTCAAAAAAAGACCTACGAGCAGTACTTC
NA TRBD1 TRBJ1-2 TRBV12-3/TRBV12-4 CASRPRGLGGYTF TGTGCCAGCAGGCCCAGGGGGCTCGGAGGCTACACCTTC